A single TCR beta chain is shown here with its context. Its antigen is not identified. This specimen belongs to a study of siplizumab effects on memory and regulatory T cells. Study-wide results and caveats: Siplizumab conditions gave an average of around 65% Treg-derived mappable alloreactive CD4+ clones, versus 25% to 30% for controls. Apparently key alloresponse contributors, naive T cells also seemed more diverse than memory cells.

The table came from immunoSEQ multiplex PCR; TCRdb's copy has only in-frame clones and leaves some out. In the table there are around 100,000 clones, more than 85% of which are singletons. V shed 3 bases, J shed 3 bases, and the junction held 5 bases outside the gene matches. There are 14 residues in the CDR3. Germline V CDR1 and CDR2: GTSNPN, SVGIG (reference sequence). The receptor's source is a human donor in good health. Sequenced input: CD4+ T cells sorted from blood. The chain uses TRBV30 and TRBJ2-7, with TRBD1 matching over 10 bases. CDR3: CAWRTGTGVYEQYF. CDR3 in DNA: TGTGCCTGGAGGACCGGGACAGGGGTCTACGAGCAGTACTTC.